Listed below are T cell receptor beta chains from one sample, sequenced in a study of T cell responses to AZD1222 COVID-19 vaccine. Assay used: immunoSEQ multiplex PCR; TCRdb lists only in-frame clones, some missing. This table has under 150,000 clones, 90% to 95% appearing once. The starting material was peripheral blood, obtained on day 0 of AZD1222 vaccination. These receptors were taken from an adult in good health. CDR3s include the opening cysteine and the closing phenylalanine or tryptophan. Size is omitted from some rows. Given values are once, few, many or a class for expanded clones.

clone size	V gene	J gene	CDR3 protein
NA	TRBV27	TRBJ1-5	CASRDGGRNQPQHF
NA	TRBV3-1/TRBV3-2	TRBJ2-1	CASSQQGPYNEQFF
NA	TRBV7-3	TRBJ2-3	CASSLGTMGTDTQYF
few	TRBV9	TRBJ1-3	CASSVSPPGQSGNTIYF
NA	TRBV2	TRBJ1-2	CASSEAYRGGDYGYTF
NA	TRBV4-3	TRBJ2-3	CASSQERGGVDTQYF
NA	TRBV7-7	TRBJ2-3	CASSLDARGTDTQYF
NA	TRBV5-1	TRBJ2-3	CASRDPTASPDTQYF
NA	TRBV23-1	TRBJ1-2	CASSQAGQWIYGYTF
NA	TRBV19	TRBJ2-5	CASSIVEGWETQYF
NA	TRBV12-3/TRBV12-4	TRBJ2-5	CASRLTGGETQYF
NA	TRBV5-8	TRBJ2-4	CASSPQVVGQYF
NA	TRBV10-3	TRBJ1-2	CAISLDRDGYTF
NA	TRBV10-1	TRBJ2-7	CASSESRAEYEQYF
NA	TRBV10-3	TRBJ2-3	CAISDSGGLTDTQYF
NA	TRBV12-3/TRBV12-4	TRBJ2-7	CASSDSNSYEQYF
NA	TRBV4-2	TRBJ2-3	CASRQGKYTDTQYF
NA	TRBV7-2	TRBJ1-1	CASSLSRGTEAFF
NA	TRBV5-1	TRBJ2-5	CASSYEDSYQETQYF
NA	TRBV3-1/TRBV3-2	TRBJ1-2	CASSLRDRAGYTF
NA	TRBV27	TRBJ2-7	CASSLSGGVYEQYF
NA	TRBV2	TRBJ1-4	CASSEAVGNEKLFF
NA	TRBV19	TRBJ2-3	CASSMRWSGLTDTQYF
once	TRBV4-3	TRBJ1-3	CASSQEPPGQFRGNTIYF
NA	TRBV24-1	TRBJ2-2	CATSDFSGRGFGGELFF
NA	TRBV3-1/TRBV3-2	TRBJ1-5	CASSQDRTGGQPQHF
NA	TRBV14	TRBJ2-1	CASSQEAGRLWDEQFF
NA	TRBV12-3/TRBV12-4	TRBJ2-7	CASSLAGNYEQYF
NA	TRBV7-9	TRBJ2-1	CASSFDSSGGDEQFF
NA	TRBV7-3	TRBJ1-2	CASSLGQGYGYTF
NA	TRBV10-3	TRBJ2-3	CAIRGTSGSTDTQYF